The 18 T cell receptor beta chains given below trace back to one sample, sequenced in a study of cytomegalovirus exposure and HLA in healthy donors. PCR was performed using 60 Vbeta and 13 Jbeta primers. Sequencing was performed with immunoSEQ multiplex PCR; in TCRdb, only in-frame clones are kept and a portion is missing. The sample yields more than 100,000 clones, 65% to 80% seen once. The sample consisted of PBMCs. The receptors here all came from a woman aged 40 to 50 in good health and CMV-seropositive.

The chain recombines TRBV7-9 with TRBJ2-7; the match to TRBD1 covers 7 bases. Germline trimming cut 5 bases from V and 4 bases from J; bases unmatched to any gene: 8. Germline V CDR1 and CDR2: SEHNR, FQNEAQ (reference sequence). This CDR3 region has 14 residues. The CDR3 sequence is CASSAQGGPYEQYF. Here the CDR3 DNA reads TGTGCCAGCAGCGCGCAAGGGGGCCCTTACGAGCAGTACTTC.

The chain is built from TRBV10-1 and TRBJ2-3, with 7 bases fitting TRBD2. CDR3 length: 17 amino acids. J was trimmed by 2 bases and V by 3 bases; bases with no gene match: 11. Germline V gene sequence: CDR1 WNHNN, CDR2 SYGVQD (reference sequence). The chain's CDR3 is CASSDVPREPYTDTQYF. As DNA, the CDR3 is TGCGCCAGCAGTGACGTCCCGCGGGAGCCCTACACAGATACGCAGTATTTT.

This clone came up once. The V call is TRBV19, the J call TRBJ1-6, with a possible D match to TRBD1 (5 bases). Trimming left V 7 bases short and J 2 bases short, with 15 bases between. The germline gives CDR1 LNHDA, CDR2 SQIVND (reference sequence). There are 16 residues in the CDR3. The CDR3 sequence is CASKAQGAAYNSPLHF. The CDR3 nucleotides are TGTGCCAGTAAAGCTCAAGGGGCTGCCTATAATTCACCCCTCCACTTT.

This chain joins TRBV11-3 and TRBJ2-1, with 10 positions matching TRBD2. V lost 4 bases, J lost 6 bases, and 6 bases stayed unmatched. The length of the CDR3 is 15 residues. Germline V lookup: CDR1 SGHNT, CDR2 YENEEA. The CDR3 protein is CASSSTSGTGNEQFF. CDR3 coding DNA: TGTGCCAGCAGCTCCACTAGCGGGACTGGCAATGAGCAGTTCTTC. The whole variable domain, remainder taken from reference TRBV11-3 and TRBJ2-1, is EAGVVQSPRYKIIEKKQPVAFWCNPISGHNTLYWYLQNLGQGPELLIRYENEEAVDDSQLPKDRFSAERLKGVDSTLKIQPAELGDSAVYLCASSSTSGTGNEQFFGPGTRLTVL.

CDR3: CASSQGGTGNNEKLFF. The CDR3 DNA sequence: TGCGCCAGCAGCCAAGGAGGGACAGGGAATAATGAAAAACTGTTTTTT. This chain connects TRBV4-1 to TRBJ1-4, with 9 bases identical to TRBD1. Germline trimming cut 1 base from V and 4 bases from J; bases unmatched to any gene: 4. The CDR3 length is 16 residues. Germline loops: CDR1 MGHRA, CDR2 YSYEKL.

This clone was observed a few times. J is TRBJ1-4 and V is TRBV7-2; D remains unclear. The length of the CDR3 is 13 residues. The V gene lost 3 bases and the J gene lost 4 bases, with 6 bases spanning the gap. The germline V gene has CDR1 SGHTA and CDR2 FQGNSA. As DNA, the CDR3 is TGTGCCAGCAGCTTCCCTCGTAATGAAAAACTGTTTTTT. It codes for CASSFPRNEKLFF.

V and J are TRBV2 and TRBJ1-5; TRBD1 agrees at 8 bases. Trimming removed 4 bases from V and 4 bases from J; junction bases left unmatched: 6. The CDR3 length is 15 residues. CDR1 is SNHLY and CDR2 is FYNNEI in the germline V gene. The DNA for the CDR3 is TGTGCCAGCAGTGGGGGGACAGGCCGTAATCAGCCCCAGCATTTT. It is translated as CASSGGTGRNQPQHF.

V gene TRBV27 combines with J gene TRBJ1-4; the D is unclear. V lost 3 bases and J 6 bases, leaving 8 bases between the germline ends. CDR1 is MNHEY, CDR2 SMNVEV, per germline (reference sequence). There are 13 residues in the CDR3. CDR3 amino acids: CASSFSGYEKLFF. The DNA of the CDR3 is TGTGCCAGCAGTTTTAGCGGTTATGAAAAACTGTTTTTT.

The rearrangement joins TRBV18 to TRBJ2-1, with TRBD2 identical over 9 bases. Trimming at V came to 2 bases and at J to 3 bases, leaving 8 bases not matched to a gene. The length of the CDR3 is 17 residues. Germline loops: CDR1 KGHSH, CDR2 LQKENI. CDR3 protein: CASSPGLAGTYYNEQFF. The DNA for the CDR3 is TGTGCCAGCTCACCAGGGCTAGCGGGGACCTACTACAATGAGCAGTTCTTC.

The V gene is TRBV6-1, the J gene TRBJ1-2; 7 nucleotides agree with TRBD1. V gave up 6 bases and J gave up 5 bases; unmatched junction bases: 3. The CDR3 length is 12 residues. Germline V gene lookup returns CDR1 MNHNS and CDR2 SASEGT. The CDR3 reads CASREQGYGYTF. The CDR3 DNA follows: TGTGCCAGCAGGGAACAGGGGTATGGCTACACCTTC.

The CDR3 sequence is CASSLQGNYGYTF. The CDR3 DNA reads TGCGCCAGCAGCTTACAGGGTAACTATGGCTACACCTTC. The chain combines TRBV5-1 with TRBJ1-2, with D perhaps matching TRBD1 (6 bases). Trimming took off 2 bases at V and 1 base at J, with 6 bases between the two ends. This CDR3 is 13 amino acids long. CDR1 is SGHRS, CDR2 YFSETQ, per germline.

The V and J genes are TRBV30 and TRBJ2-1; 11 bases are shared with TRBD2. Germline V gene sequence: CDR1 GTSNPN, CDR2 SVGIG (reference sequence). CDR3 length: 16 residues. With 1 base clipped from V and 4 bases from J, the junction kept 6 bases outside the gene matches. In DNA form, the CDR3 reads TGTGCCTGGAGTGGAATAGCGGGGGGGGTTTACAATGAGCAGTTCTTC. Amino acids: CAWSGIAGGVYNEQFF.

The chain joins TRBV2 to TRBJ1-2; 8 nucleotides line up with TRBD1. Germline CDR1 reads SNHLY; CDR2 reads FYNNEI. With V trimmed by 10 bases and J by 3 bases, 13 bases remained unmatched. The CDR3 runs to 15 residues. CDR3 sequence reads: CATARVDRDYYGYTF. The CDR3 region has the DNA TGTGCCACCGCGAGGGTGGACAGGGACTACTATGGCTACACCTTC.

The chain uses TRBV5-4 and TRBJ2-2; D is possibly TRBD2 (6 bases). V was cut by 2 bases and J by 4 bases, with 9 bases left in between. This CDR3 is built from 14 residues. Germline values: CDR1 SGHNT, CDR2 YYREEE (reference sequence). The CDR3 region is CASSLPGVTGELFF. The CDR3 coding sequence is TGTGCCAGCAGCTTACCGGGGGTCACCGGGGAGCTGTTTTTT.

This clone occurred once. V gene TRBV7-2 combines with J gene TRBJ2-1; D is ambiguous. Trimming pared 1 base from V and 11 bases from J, leaving 12 bases between. This CDR3 is built from 13 residues. CDR1 is SGHTA and CDR2 is FQGNSA in the germline V gene. CDR3 protein: CASSLELPPKQFF. CDR3 DNA sequence: TGTGCCAGCAGCTTAGAGCTACCCCCCAAGCAGTTCTTC.

This clone has only one observation. V and J are TRBV11-2 and TRBJ2-6; the D gene is possibly TRBD2 (5 bases). Germline values: CDR1 SGHAT, CDR2 FQNNGV. The CDR3 is 16 residues long. The V end lost 2 bases, the J end lost 0 bases, and 8 bases lay between the germline ends. The CDR3 region has the DNA TGTGCCAGCAGCTTATTACGGGGCTCTGGGGCCAACGTCCTGACTTTC. Its protein product is CASSLLRGSGANVLTF.

The chain links TRBV19 to TRBJ1-1; 7 bases fit TRBD1. CDR1 is LNHDA and CDR2 is SQIVND in the germline V gene (reference sequence). CDR3 length: 13 amino acids. With 3 bases clipped from V and 5 bases from J, the junction kept 3 bases outside the gene matches. CDR3 in amino acids: CASSIGRGTEAFF. The CDR3 DNA is TGTGCCAGTAGTATCGGCAGGGGGACTGAAGCTTTCTTT.

This rearrangement joins TRBV5-1 to TRBJ1-6, with a tentative D call TRBD1 (5 bases). Germline V gene sequence: CDR1 SGHRS, CDR2 YFSETQ. V lost 0 bases, J lost 5 bases, and 12 bases lay in between. The CDR3 runs to 16 residues. The CDR3 reads CASSLDRGLHNSPLHF. The CDR3 bases are TGCGCCAGCAGCTTGGATAGGGGACTCCATAATTCACCCCTCCACTTT.